The rows below give T cell receptor beta chains drawn from one sample of a study of PD-1 blockade in classical Hodgkin lymphoma. Repertoires were generated with immunoSEQ multiplex PCR, while TCRdb's copy carries only in-frame clones and drops some. The data contain 95,000 to 100,000 clones, about 89% of them singletons. Sequencing used peripheral blood mononuclear cells (PBMCs), obtained before the second cycle of nivolumab. These receptors all come from a human donor with classical Hodgkin lymphoma. Each CDR3 is given with its conserved first and last residue. A D gene is named only where the DNA matches it firmly. Size is omitted from some rows. Given values are once, few, many or a class for expanded clones.

TRBD1 NA TRBJ1-3 TRBV6-1 TGTGCCAGCATTACAGGGGACAAACGTGGAAACACCATATATTTT CASITGDKRGNTIYF
NA NA TRBJ2-7 TRBV14 TGTGCCAGCAGCCCTCCAGGACTTCCAGGCTACGAGCAGTACTTC CASSPPGLPGYEQYF
TRBD1 NA TRBJ1-5 TRBV7-2 TGTGCCAGCAGCTTAGGGGCAGGGGGCGCGGGCAATCAGCCCCAGCATTTT CASSLGAGGAGNQPQHF
TRBD1 NA TRBJ1-1 TRBV25-1 TGTGCCAGCGCCCCTCAGGGGGTTGATGAAGCTTTCTTT CASAPQGVDEAFF
NA NA TRBJ1-4 TRBV18 TGTGCCAGCTCACCTGAGGAGAAACTGTTTTTT CASSPEEKLFF
TRBD1 NA TRBJ2-7 TRBV28 TGTGCCAGCAGTACGGGACAGGGGGCGGGGGAGCAGTACTTC CASSTGQGAGEQYF
NA once TRBJ1-2 TRBV27 TGTGCCAGCAGTTTATCGCAGGGGAGTAACTATGGCTACACCTTC CASSLSQGSNYGYTF
NA NA TRBJ1-2 TRBV6-6 TGTGCCAGCAGTTACGGTCAGGGGAACTATGGCTACACCTTC CASSYGQGNYGYTF
NA NA TRBJ2-2 TRBV19 TGTGCCAGTAGTATTGGTGGCGGGGAGCTGTTTTTT CASSIGGGELFF
TRBD1 NA TRBJ2-7 TRBV19 TGTGCCACCTCCGGACAGGGAAGCTCCTACGAGCAGTACTTC CATSGQGSSYEQYF
NA NA TRBJ2-3 TRBV5-4 TGTGCCAGCAGCTTGGAGTTCGGGGCTTACACAGATACGCAGTATTTT CASSLEFGAYTDTQYF
NA NA TRBJ1-2 TRBV25-1 TGTGCCAACTCCCCGGGACACTTGAGGAGCTATGACTACACCTTC CANSPGHLRSYDYTF
NA NA TRBJ1-1 TRBV7-2 TGTGCCAGCAGCTTAGCTGGGGTCCGCCCAAACACTGAAGCTTTCTTT CASSLAGVRPNTEAFF
NA NA TRBJ2-2 TRBV27 TGTGCCAGCAGTTTCTCTCAGGGAGGCACCGGGGAGCTGTTTTTT CASSFSQGGTGELFF
NA NA TRBJ2-7 TRBV6-4 TGTGCCACCTCCCCCGGGACAAGTAACGAGCAGTACTTC CATSPGTSNEQYF
NA NA TRBJ2-3 TRBV18 TGTGCCAGCTCACTTTCACACCGGGACTTCACAGATACGCAGTATTTT CASSLSHRDFTDTQYF
NA NA TRBJ1-2 TRBV7-9 TGTGCCAGCAGCTTAAACTATGGCTACACCTTC CASSLNYGYTF
TRBD2 NA TRBJ2-3 TRBV4-3 TGCGCCAGCAGCCAAGCGTGGCCAGCGGGGTTTGCAGATACGCAGTATTTT CASSQAWPAGFADTQYF
NA NA TRBJ2-3 TRBV9 TGTGCCAGCAGCGTATCCAGATCGGCAGATACGCAGTATTTT CASSVSRSADTQYF
NA NA TRBJ1-2 TRBV2 TGTGCCAGCAGTGAAAGGGGGTTCTATGGCTACACCTTC CASSERGFYGYTF
NA NA TRBJ1-1 TRBV6-6 TGTGCCAGCAGTTACCAGGGGCTGGAGAACACTGAAGCTTTCTTT CASSYQGLENTEAFF
TRBD1 NA TRBJ1-3 TRBV5-1 TGCGCCAGCAGCTTGGTAGGGACAGTATCGGGGAACACCATATATTTT CASSLVGTVSGNTIYF
NA NA TRBJ2-5 TRBV6-5 TGTGCCAGCAGTTACTCAGTGATGATACAAGAGACCCAGTACTTC CASSYSVMIQETQYF
NA NA TRBJ1-2 TRBV30 TGTGCCTGGAGTGTACACCCAGTTCCGAACTATGGCTACACCTTC CAWSVHPVPNYGYTF
NA NA TRBJ1-1 TRBV4-2 TGTGCCAGCAGCCAAGAAAACCCCCGGGGGGGCTGGAACACTGAAGCTTTCTTT CASSQENPRGGWNTEAFF
NA once TRBJ1-2 TRBV7-2 TGTGCCAGCAGCTTAAAGGGGGTGAGCTATGGCTACACCTTC CASSLKGVSYGYTF
NA NA TRBJ1-5 TRBV10-2 TGCGCCAGCAGTGAGTTAATAGATAGCAATCAGCCCCAGCATTTT CASSELIDSNQPQHF
NA NA TRBJ1-5 TRBV10-3 TGTGCCATCAGCCCGAACAGGGATAGTCAGCCCCAGCATTTT CAISPNRDSQPQHF
NA NA TRBJ2-3 TRBV7-3 TGTGCCAGCAGCTTAAAGCCAGCCAAAGATACGCAGTATTTT CASSLKPAKDTQYF
NA NA TRBJ2-2 TRBV19 TGTGCCAGTAGTAAATGGCGGCAGGACTACACTCTGAACACCGGGGAGCTGTTTTTT CASSKWRQDYTLNTGELFF
TRBD1 NA TRBJ1-1 TRBV6-5 TGTGCCAGCAGTTCCGGTCCCGGGACAGGGACTGAAGCTTTCTTT CASSSGPGTGTEAFF
TRBD1 NA TRBJ2-7 TRBV10-3 TGTGCCATCAGTGATACAGGGGGCAGCTACGAGCAGTACTTC CAISDTGGSYEQYF
NA NA TRBJ2-7 TRBV30 TGTGCCTGGAGCCCGACAGGCGTCTACGAGCAGTACTTC CAWSPTGVYEQYF
TRBD2 NA TRBJ2-1 TRBV10-3 TGTGCCACCCAAGCGGGGGACCTTTTTGATGAGCAGTTCTTC CATQAGDLFDEQFF
NA NA TRBJ2-1 TRBV18 TGTGCCAGCTCATCGGCGTCAGTTTCCTACAATGAGCAGTTCTTC CASSSASVSYNEQFF
NA NA TRBJ2-5 TRBV5-6 TGTGCCAGCAGCTTGTCAGATTGGGAGACCCAGTACTTC CASSLSDWETQYF
NA NA TRBJ1-2 TRBV6-6 TGTGCCAGCAATTCACCAGCCCCCCGAGGCTATGGCTACACCTTC CASNSPAPRGYGYTF
TRBD1 NA TRBJ1-1 TRBV29-1 TGCAGCGCGACCGACAGGGGTTTGAACACTGAAGCTTTCTTT CSATDRGLNTEAFF
NA few TRBJ1-3 TRBV5-8 TGTGCCAGCAGCTTGGGAGGGTCTGGAAACACCATATATTTT CASSLGGSGNTIYF
NA NA TRBJ2-7 TRBV7-9 TGTGCCAGCAGCTCAGCGGACAACTCCTACGAGCAGTACTTC CASSSADNSYEQYF
TRBD2 NA TRBJ2-1 TRBV29-1 TGCCACGCCGATCTGGGAGGGCACAATGAGCAGTTCTTC CHADLGGHNEQFF
NA NA TRBJ2-1 TRBV7-2 TGTGCCAGCAGCTTAGACAGATACAATGAGCAGTTCTTC CASSLDRYNEQFF
NA NA TRBJ2-3 TRBV18 TGTGCCACCCAGGACACAGATACGCAGTATTTT CATQDTDTQYF
NA NA TRBJ2-7 TRBV4-3 TGCGCCAGCAGCCAAGTTTCTACCTTAGGGTACGAGCAGTACTTC CASSQVSTLGYEQYF
NA NA TRBJ2-7 TRBV19 TGTGCCAGTAGTATTTTCCCTGACAGTGCCTACGAGCAGTACTTC CASSIFPDSAYEQYF
NA once TRBJ1-6 TRBV6-6 TGTGCCATCAAGGAGGGGGAAGGGGGGAATTCACCCCTCCACTTT CAIKEGEGGNSPLHF
NA NA TRBJ2-7 TRBV6-5 TGTGCCAGCCGTTTTAGGACGGATCACGAGCAGTACTTC CASRFRTDHEQYF
TRBD1 few TRBJ2-7 TRBV5-1 TGCGCCAGCAGCTTGGCCGGGACAGGAATCTCCTACGAGCAGTACTTC CASSLAGTGISYEQYF
NA NA TRBJ2-7 TRBV6-1 TGTGCCAGCAGCCCCGACGGAAACGAGCAGTACTTC CASSPDGNEQYF
TRBD2 NA TRBJ2-1 TRBV5-6 TGTGCCAGCCAGCGGGGGAACCCCTACAATGAGCAGTTCTTC CASQRGNPYNEQFF
TRBD1 NA TRBJ1-2 TRBV19 TGTGCCAGTAGTACTCAGGACAGGAACTATGGCTACACCTTC CASSTQDRNYGYTF
NA NA TRBJ2-5 TRBV19 TGTGCCAGTAGTATCCTGAAAGGGCAGGGAGAGACCCAGTACTTC CASSILKGQGETQYF
TRBD1 NA TRBJ2-7 TRBV2 TGTGCCAGCAGCCCAACAGTTTTCCGGGACAGGGAGGGCGAGCAGTACTTC CASSPTVFRDREGEQYF
TRBD2 NA TRBJ2-3 TRBV6-1 TGTGCCAGCAGCCCGGGACTAGAGACAGATACGCAGTATTTT CASSPGLETDTQYF
NA NA TRBJ1-2 TRBV9 TGTGCCAGCAGCGTAGAACGCAACTATGGCTACACCTTC CASSVERNYGYTF
TRBD2 NA TRBJ2-3 TRBV5-4 TGTGCCAGCACCCTTCCTAGGCGGGGGGGCCGGAATACGCAGTATTTT CASTLPRRGGRNTQYF
NA NA TRBJ1-6 TRBV4-3 TGCGCCAGCAGCCAACTGATCTCGAGCTCCTATAATTCACCCCTCCACTTT CASSQLISSSYNSPLHF
NA NA TRBJ1-1 TRBV6-5 TGTGCCAGCAGTACTTCCGGTGTAGGGGGAACTGAAGCTTTCTTT CASSTSGVGGTEAFF
TRBD1 NA TRBJ1-2 TRBV6-6 TGTGCCACCCTGGCGCGGGACAGCTATGGCTACACCTTC CATLARDSYGYTF